These 15 T cell receptor beta chains were sequenced from one sample in a study of T cell repertoires in cytomegalovirus infection. These receptors' antigens are unknown. TCRdb fed the reads into MiXCR, producing one record per CDR3 protein. The data show fewer than 950,000 distinct CDR3 sequences, approximately 30% seen once. The material was cultured CD8+ T cells from PBMCs, obtained from culture after CMV antigen stimulation. Receptors originate from a human donor in good health (CMV status not recorded). Some clones in this sample may be carry-over from other donors' samples.

The gene calls are TRBV24-1 and TRBJ2-2, with D maybe TRBD1 (5 bases). The germline V gene has CDR1 KGHDR and CDR2 SFDVKD. This CDR3 comprises 17 residues. V lost 4 bases, J lost 1 base, and 15 bases lay in between. The CDR3 DNA follows: TGTGCCACCAGTGAAAACAGGTTATCAAAGAACACCGGGGAGCTGTTTTTT. It translates to CATSENRLSKNTGELFF.

There are many counts of this clonotype. This chain links TRBV7-2 with TRBJ2-1; maybe TRBD1 (6 bases). The CDR3 is 16 residues long. The germline V gene encodes CDR1 SGHTA and CDR2 FQGNSA. V was clipped by 1 base and J by 2 bases, with 12 bases between them. For the CDR3, the DNA is TGTGCCAGCAGCTTAGTTTCAGGGGTCCCCTACAATGAGCAGTTCTTC. It encodes CASSLVSGVPYNEQFF.

This clonotype was counted only a few times. The chain employs TRBV12-3 or TRBV12-4 and TRBJ2-2; D uncertain. Trimming took 0 bases from V and 6 from J, leaving 8 bases between them. This CDR3 spans 14 amino acids. This CDR3 is CASSLAYVSGELFF. The CDR3 DNA is TGTGCCAGCAGTTTAGCGTACGTGTCCGGGGAGCTGTTTTTT.

The sample holds a few counts of this clonotype. This chain joins TRBV6-2 or TRBV6-3 and TRBJ1-1; D unclear. Trimming removed 2 bases from V and 4 bases from J, with 11 bases in between. The CDR3 spans 14 residues. Germline loops: CDR1 MNHEY, CDR2 SVGEGT. The CDR3 is CASSYVRGGTEAFF. CDR3 nucleotide sequence: TGTGCCAGCAGTTACGTCCGGGGAGGCACTGAAGCTTTCTTT.

The V call is TRBV7-6, the J call TRBJ2-7, with D possibly TRBD2 on 7 matching bases. The CDR3 covers 15 residues. Germline assignment: CDR1 SGHVS and CDR2 FNYEAQ. V gave up 3 bases and J gave up 2 bases, with 14 bases separating them. The CDR3, as DNA: TGTGCCAGCAGCTTTGGTGCGGGGGCCCCCTACGAGCAGTACGTC. Protein: CASSFGAGAPYEQYV.

The sample holds a few counts of this clonotype. The rearrangement uses TRBV7-9 and TRBJ2-3; TRBD1 is a possible D gene (5 bases). Trimming shortened V by 4 bases and J by 4 bases, and 12 bases separated the two germline ends. Germline V gene lookup returns CDR1 SEHNR and CDR2 FQNEAQ (reference sequence). The CDR3 length is 14 residues. The CDR3 loop is CASSSPGHSDTQYF. In nucleotides, the CDR3 is TGTGCCAGCAGCTCCCCAGGACACTCAGATACGCAGTATTTT.

The table lists this clonotype with a few counts. This chain links TRBV18 with TRBJ2-1, with D perhaps TRBD1 (5 bases). This CDR3 region has 14 residues. Germline CDR1 KGHSH, CDR2 LQKENI. Trimming took 0 bases from V and 3 from J, leaving 6 bases between them. The CDR3 coding sequence is TGTGCCAGCTCACCACCGGACATCTACAATGAGCAGTTCTTC. Its protein is CASSPPDIYNEQFF.

The chain carries TRBV7-9 and TRBJ2-3; no firm D call. Trimming stripped 7 bases from V and 5 bases from J, with 10 bases between. The CDR3 consists of 12 residues. Germline CDR1 reads SEHNR; CDR2 reads FQNEAQ (reference sequence). The CDR3 sequence is CASTPGIDTQYF. The CDR3 DNA reads TGTGCCAGCACCCCTGGGATAGATACGCAGTATTTT.

This clonotype was counted between two and nine times. This chain joins TRBV23-1 and TRBJ2-5; D might be TRBD1 (5 bases). TRBV23-1 is designated an ORF whose function remains uncertain. Trimming left V 0 bases short and J 5 bases short, with 13 bases between. This CDR3 has 15 amino acids. The CDR3 reads CASSQSQGGRETQYF. In DNA, the CDR3 is TGCGCCAGCAGTCAATCGCAGGGTGGGCGGGAGACCCAGTACTTC.

V and J are TRBV4-3 and TRBJ2-5, with TRBD2 as a possible D gene (5 bases). The germline V gene encodes CDR1 LGHNA and CDR2 YSLEER. Trimming removed 0 bases at V and 5 bases at J, with 13 bases between. The CDR3 consists of 15 residues. The CDR3 region has the DNA TGCGCCAGCAGCCAAGATCTAGCCGCGTCGGAGACCCAGTACTTC. Its protein is CASSQDLAASETQYF.

This clonotype was seen a few times. The chain employs TRBV6-2 or TRBV6-3 and TRBJ2-1; unclear D gene. The germline CDR1 and CDR2 sequences are MNHEY and SVGEGT. The CDR3 covers 16 residues. V gave up 0 bases and J gave up 4 bases, with 13 bases separating them. The CDR3 sequence is CASSYSKPGHYNEQFF. The CDR3 coding sequence is TGTGCCAGCAGTTACTCGAAACCAGGCCATTACAATGAGCAGTTCTTC.

The J gene is TRBJ2-7, the V gene TRBV4-1; D not resolved. V was cut by 0 bases and J by 0 bases, with 9 bases left in between. The CDR3 is 15 residues long. Germline V gene sequence: CDR1 MGHRA, CDR2 YSYEKL. DNA of the CDR3: TGCGCCAGCAGCCAAGATCGTTCTTTCTCCTACGAGCAGTACTTC. Protein: CASSQDRSFSYEQYF.

This clonotype showed up many times. V is TRBV4-1 and J is TRBJ2-2, with TRBD1 matching over 9 bases. Trimming cost V 3 bases and J 4 bases; bases outside gene matches: 3. Germline V gene sequence: CDR1 MGHRA, CDR2 YSYEKL. The CDR3 has 15 residues. DNA for the CDR3: TGCGCCAGCAGCCACCGGACAGGGGTCACCGGGGAGCTGTTTTTT. Residues: CASSHRTGVTGELFF.

This chain joins TRBV10-3 and TRBJ1-1; D gene unclear. The CDR3 totals 12 residues. V was cut by 3 bases and J by 7 bases, with 9 bases left in between. Germline CDR1 is ENHRY and CDR2 is SYGVKD. The CDR3 bases are TGTGCCATCAGTGAATCGGCAGATGAAGCTTTCTTT. Translating gives CAISESADEAFF.

This clonotype appeared many times. The chain has TRBV6-1 and TRBJ1-2; perhaps TRBD1 as D (5 bases). CDR1 is MNHNS, CDR2 SASEGT, per germline. The germline V and J ends were trimmed by 5 bases and 4 bases, with 23 bases remaining between them. There are 17 residues in the CDR3. The CDR3 DNA sequence: TGTGCCAGCAGTAAAGGGACGAATTTGCCCGGGGGCTATGGCTACACCTTC. Translating gives CASSKGTNLPGGYGYTF.